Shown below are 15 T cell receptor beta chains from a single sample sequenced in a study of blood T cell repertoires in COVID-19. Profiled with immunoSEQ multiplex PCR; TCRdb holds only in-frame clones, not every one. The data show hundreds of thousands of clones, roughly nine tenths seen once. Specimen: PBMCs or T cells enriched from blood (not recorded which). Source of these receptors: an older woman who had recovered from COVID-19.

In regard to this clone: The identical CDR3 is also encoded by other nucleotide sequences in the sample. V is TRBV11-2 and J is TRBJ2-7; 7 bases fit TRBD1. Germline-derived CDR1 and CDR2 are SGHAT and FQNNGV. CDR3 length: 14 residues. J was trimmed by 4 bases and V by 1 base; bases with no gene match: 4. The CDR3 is CASSLGTGGYEQYF. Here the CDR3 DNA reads TGTGCCAGCAGCTTAGGGACAGGAGGTTACGAGCAGTACTTC.

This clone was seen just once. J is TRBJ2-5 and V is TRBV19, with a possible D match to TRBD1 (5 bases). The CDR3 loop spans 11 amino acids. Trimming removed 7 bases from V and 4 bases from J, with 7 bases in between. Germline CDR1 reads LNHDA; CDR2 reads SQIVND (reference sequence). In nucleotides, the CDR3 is TGTGCCAGTACTCAGGGAGAGACCCAGTACTTC. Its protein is CASTQGETQYF.

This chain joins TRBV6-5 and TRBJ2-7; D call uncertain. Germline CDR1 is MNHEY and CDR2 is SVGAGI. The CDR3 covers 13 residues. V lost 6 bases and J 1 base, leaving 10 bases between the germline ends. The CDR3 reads CASRYTGSYEQYV. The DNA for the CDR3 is TGTGCCAGCAGGTATACCGGGTCCTACGAGCAGTACGTC.

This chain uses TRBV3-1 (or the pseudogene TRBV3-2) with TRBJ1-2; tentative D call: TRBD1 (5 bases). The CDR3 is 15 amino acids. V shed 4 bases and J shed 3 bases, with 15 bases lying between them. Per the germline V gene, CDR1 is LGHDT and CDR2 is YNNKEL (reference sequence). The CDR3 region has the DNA TGTGCCAGCAGCCGAATGGGGGAGGTTGACTATGGCTACACCTTC. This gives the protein CASSRMGEVDYGYTF.

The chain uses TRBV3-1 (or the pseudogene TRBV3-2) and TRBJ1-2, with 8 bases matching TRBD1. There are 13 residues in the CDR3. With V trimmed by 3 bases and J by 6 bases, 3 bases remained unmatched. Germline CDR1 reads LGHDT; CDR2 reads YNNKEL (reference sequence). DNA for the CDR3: TGTGCCAGCAGCCACGGACAGGGACATGGCTACACCTTC. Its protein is CASSHGQGHGYTF.

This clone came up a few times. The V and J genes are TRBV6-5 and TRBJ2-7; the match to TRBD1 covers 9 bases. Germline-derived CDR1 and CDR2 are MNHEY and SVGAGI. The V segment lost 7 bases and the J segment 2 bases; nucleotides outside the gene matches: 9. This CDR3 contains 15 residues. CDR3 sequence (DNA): TGTGCCAGCAACCAAGGGACAGGGTTCCCCTACGAGCAGTACGTC. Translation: CASNQGTGFPYEQYV.

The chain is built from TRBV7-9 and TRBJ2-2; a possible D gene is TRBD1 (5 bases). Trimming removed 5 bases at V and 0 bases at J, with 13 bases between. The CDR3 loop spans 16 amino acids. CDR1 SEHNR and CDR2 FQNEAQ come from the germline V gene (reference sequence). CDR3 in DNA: TGTGCCAGCAGCCCAAGACAGAACGCGAACACCGGGGAGCTGTTTTTT. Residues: CASSPRQNANTGELFF.

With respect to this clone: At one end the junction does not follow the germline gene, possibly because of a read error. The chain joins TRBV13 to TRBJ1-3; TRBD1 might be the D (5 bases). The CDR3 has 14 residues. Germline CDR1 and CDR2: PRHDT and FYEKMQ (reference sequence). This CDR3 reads CASSLGVREHTIYF. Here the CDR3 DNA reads TGTGCCAGCAGCCTAGGGGTCAGGGAACACACCATATATTTT.

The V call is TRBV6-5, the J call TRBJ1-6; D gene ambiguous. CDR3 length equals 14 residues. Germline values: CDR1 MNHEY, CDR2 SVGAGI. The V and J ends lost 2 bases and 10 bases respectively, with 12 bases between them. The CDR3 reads CASSYRGSWSPLHF. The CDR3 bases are TGTGCCAGCAGTTACCGGGGTTCTTGGTCACCCCTCCACTTT.

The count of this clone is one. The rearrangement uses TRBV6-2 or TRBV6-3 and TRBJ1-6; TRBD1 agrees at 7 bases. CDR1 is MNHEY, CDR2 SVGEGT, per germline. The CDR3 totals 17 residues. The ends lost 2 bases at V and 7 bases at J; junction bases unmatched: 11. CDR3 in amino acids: CASSYPRDRGPNSPLHF. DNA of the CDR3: TGTGCCAGCAGTTACCCCCGGGACAGAGGACCCAATTCACCCCTCCACTTT.

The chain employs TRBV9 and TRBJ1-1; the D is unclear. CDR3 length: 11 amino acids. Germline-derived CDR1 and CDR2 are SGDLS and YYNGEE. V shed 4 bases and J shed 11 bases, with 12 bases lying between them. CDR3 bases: TGTGCCAGCAGCCCAGGATCCGAGGCTTTCTTT. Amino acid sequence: CASSPGSEAFF.

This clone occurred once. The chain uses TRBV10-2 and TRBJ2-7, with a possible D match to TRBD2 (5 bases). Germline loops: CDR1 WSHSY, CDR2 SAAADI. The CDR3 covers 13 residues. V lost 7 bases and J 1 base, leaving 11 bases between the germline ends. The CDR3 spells CASMNSGSYEQYV. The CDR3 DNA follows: TGCGCCAGCATGAACAGCGGTTCCTACGAGCAGTACGTC.

CDR3 residues: CASSIGPSAGYTF. The CDR3 DNA sequence: TGTGCCAGTAGTATTGGTCCAAGCGCCGGCTACACCTTC. The chain uses TRBV19 and TRBJ1-2; D is unresolved. Trimming removed 3 bases from V and 8 bases from J, with 13 bases in between. The length of the CDR3 is 13 residues. The germline gives CDR1 LNHDA, CDR2 SQIVND (reference sequence).

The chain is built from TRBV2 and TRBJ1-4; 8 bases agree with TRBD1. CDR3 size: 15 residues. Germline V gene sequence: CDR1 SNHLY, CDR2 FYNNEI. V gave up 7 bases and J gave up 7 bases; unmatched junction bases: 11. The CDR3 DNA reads TGTGCCAGCATTATAACAGGGGGGAAGGGTGAAAAACTGTTTTTT. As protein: CASIITGGKGEKLFF.

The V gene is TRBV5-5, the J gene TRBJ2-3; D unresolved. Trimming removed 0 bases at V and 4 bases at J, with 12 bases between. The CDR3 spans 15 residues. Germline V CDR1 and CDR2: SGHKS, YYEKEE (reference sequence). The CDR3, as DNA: TGTGCCAGCAGCTTGGCCTATATAAGCCCAGATACGCAGTATTTT. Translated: CASSLAYISPDTQYF. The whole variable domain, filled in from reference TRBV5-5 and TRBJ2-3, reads DAGVTQSPTHLIKTRGQQVTLRCSPISGHKSVSWYQQVLGQGPQFIFQYYEKEERGRGNFPDRFSARQFPNYSSELNVNALLLGDSALYLCASSLAYISPDTQYFGPGTRLTVL.